Following are 2 T cell receptor beta chains from one sample sequenced in a study of shared clonotypes between healthy human individuals. Assay: immunoSEQ multiplex PCR; the TCRdb copy retains only in-frame clones and omits some. The sample lists roughly 1 million clones; around 74% were seen once. The sample taken for sequencing was memory CD4+ T cells sorted from blood. Subset indicated: CD45RA-negative fraction. All receptors come from a man aged 18 to 35 in good health.

This chain uses TRBV27 with TRBJ2-2, with D perhaps matching TRBD1 or TRBD2 (6 bases each). Germline V gene data show CDR1 as MNHEY and CDR2 as SMNVEV (reference sequence). The CDR3 extends over 15 amino acids. Trimming took 8 bases from V and 5 from J, leaving 18 bases between them. CDR3 in DNA: TGTGCCAGCCGGGAAGGGGGGAGAACAACCGGGGAGCTGTTTTTT. This codes for CASREGGRTTGELFF.

The chain couples TRBV18 to TRBJ2-7, with TRBD1 matching over 7 bases. This CDR3 has 15 residues. CDR1 is KGHSH and CDR2 is LQKENI in the germline V gene. V was pared by 5 bases and J by 2 bases, with 9 bases of the junction left unmatched. The CDR3 DNA follows: TGTGCCAGCTCAGTTAACCGGGACAGAGCCTACGAGCAGTACTTC. It encodes CASSVNRDRAYEQYF.